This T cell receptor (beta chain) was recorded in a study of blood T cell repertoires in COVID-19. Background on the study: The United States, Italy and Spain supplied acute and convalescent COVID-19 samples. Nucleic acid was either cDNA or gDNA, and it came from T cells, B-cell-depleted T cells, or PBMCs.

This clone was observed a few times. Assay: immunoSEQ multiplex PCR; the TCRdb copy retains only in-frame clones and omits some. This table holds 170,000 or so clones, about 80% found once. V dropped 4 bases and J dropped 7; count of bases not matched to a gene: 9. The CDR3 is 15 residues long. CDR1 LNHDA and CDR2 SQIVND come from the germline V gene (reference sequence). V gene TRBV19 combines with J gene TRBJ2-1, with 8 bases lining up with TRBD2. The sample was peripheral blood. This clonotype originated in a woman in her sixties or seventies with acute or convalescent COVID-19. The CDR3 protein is CASSKRTSFRNEQFF. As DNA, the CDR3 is TGTGCCAGTAGTAAGCGGACTAGCTTTAGGAATGAGCAGTTCTTC.